A selection of T cell receptor beta chains follows, all from one sample in a study of vaccination and CD4 T cells after COVID-19. The antigens for these receptors are not known. TCRdb reanalysed the PCR reads using MiXCR and keeps one entry per CDR3 protein. The data contain 15,000 to 20,000 distinct CDR3 sequences, 40% to 60% of them singletons. The material was CD4+ T cells from blood, cultured in vitro, obtained before SARS-CoV-2 vaccination. These receptors originate from a human donor who had recovered from COVID-19. The CDR3 runs from the conserved cysteine through the conserved F or W. The D gene is left open where the match is weak. Size values are once, few and many counts, or a class for expanded clones, and some rows have none.

>TRBV5-1|few|.|TRBJ1-2
CASSEPNYGYTF
TGCGCCAGCAGCGAACCCAACTATGGCTACACCTTC
>TRBV28|once|TRBD2|TRBJ2-1
CASSLAGGAWNEQFF
TGTGCCAGCAGTTTAGCGGGAGGGGCCTGGAATGAGCAGTTCTTC
>TRBV2|.|TRBD1|TRBJ1-2
CASMHRDRVPGYTF
TGTGCCAGCATGCACCGGGACAGGGTTCCTGGCTACACCTTC
>TRBV27|few|.|TRBJ1-2
CASSFRGGYGYTF
TGTGCCAGCAGTTTCCGGGGGGGCTATGGCTACACCTTC
>TRBV20-1|.|TRBD2|TRBJ2-5
CSAAGDGTQYF
TGCAGTGCCGCGGGGGATGGCACCCAGTACTTC
>TRBV2|.|.|TRBJ1-1
CASNPVVGTEAFF
TGTGCCAGCAACCCAGTCGTGGGAACTGAAGCTTTCTTT
>TRBV28|.|.|TRBJ2-5
CASSPGLQETQYF
TGTGCCAGCAGTCCGGGCCTCCAAGAGACCCAGTACTTC
>TRBV28|few|TRBD1|TRBJ1-5
CASSLAGQGPLQPQHF
TGTGCCAGCAGTTTAGCGGGACAGGGCCCACTGCAGCCCCAGCATTTT
>TRBV7-9|.|TRBD1|TRBJ2-7
CASSSLTDREDEQYF
TGTGCCAGCAGCTCACTAACGGACAGGGAGGACGAGCAGTACTTC
>TRBV7-8|few|.|TRBJ1-5
CASSLGGSQPQHF
TGTGCCAGCAGCTTAGGGGGAAGTCAGCCCCAGCATTTT
>TRBV12-3/TRBV12-4|.|.|TRBJ2-3
CASRVLATDTQYF
TGTGCCAGCAGGGTACTAGCAACAGATACGCAGTATTTT
>TRBV10-1|few|.|TRBJ1-6
CASSESGTSPLHF
TGCGCCAGCAGTGAGTCAGGGACCTCACCCCTCCACTTT
>TRBV20-1|.|TRBD2|TRBJ2-2
CSARAKGLAEGRGTGELFF
TGCAGTGCTAGGGCCAAGGGACTAGCGGAAGGGCGAGGCACCGGGGAGCTGTTTTTT
>TRBV6-1|.|.|TRBJ1-5
CASSEWGGQSNQPQHF
TGTGCCAGCAGTGAATGGGGCGGACAGTCCAATCAGCCCCAGCATTTT
>TRBV19|.|.|TRBJ2-7
CASSISSGPSYEQYF
TGTGCCAGTAGTATAAGTTCTGGTCCCTCCTACGAGCAGTACTTC
>TRBV28|.|TRBD1|TRBJ1-3
CASSLWSYQTGVGSGNTIYF
TGTGCCAGCAGTTTATGGTCATACCAGACAGGGGTAGGCTCTGGAAACACCATATATTTT
>TRBV27|.|.|TRBJ2-1
CASRRPHNEQFF
TGTGCCAGCAGACGTCCCCACAATGAGCAGTTCTTC
>TRBV15|.|.|TRBJ2-7
CATSRESAGSYEQYF
TGTGCCACCAGCAGAGAGAGTGCTGGATCCTACGAGCAGTACTTC
>TRBV28|few|.|TRBJ1-1
CASSLWGERDTEAFF
TGTGCCAGCAGTTTATGGGGGGAGAGGGACACTGAAGCTTTCTTT
>TRBV7-9|.|.|TRBJ1-5
CASSRDISNQPQHF
TGTGCCAGCAGCCGGGACATAAGCAATCAGCCCCAGCATTTT
>TRBV20-1|.|.|TRBJ2-7
CSARDVQPGRYEQYF
TGCAGTGCTAGAGATGTGCAGCCGGGGCGCTACGAGCAGTACTTC
>TRBV20-1|.|.|TRBJ1-6
CSAPPATGYNSPLHF
TGCAGTGCTCCCCCTGCGACAGGATATAATTCACCCCTCCACTTT
>TRBV29-1|few|.|TRBJ2-2
CSVPGPLNTGELFF
TGCAGCGTACCGGGACCCTTGAACACCGGGGAGCTGTTTTTT
>TRBV19|.|.|TRBJ2-7
CASSNLDEQYF
TGTGCCAGTAGCAATCTGGACGAGCAGTACTTC
>TRBV12-3/TRBV12-4|once|.|TRBJ2-5
CASSPRTAGETQYF
TGTGCCAGCAGTCCGCGGACCGCGGGGGAGACCCAGTACTTC
>TRBV12-3/TRBV12-4|few|.|TRBJ1-5
CASQSIEGRNQPQHF
TGTGCCAGCCAGTCAATCGAGGGTCGCAATCAGCCCCAGCATTTT
>TRBV20-1|.|.|TRBJ1-1
CSARPPVNTEAFF
TGCAGTGCTAGACCCCCCGTGAACACTGAAGCTTTCTTT